This T cell receptor beta chain came from a study of neurological immune-mediated disorders. The cDNA was generated through 5'RACE incorporating 10-nucleotide random UMIs. MiXCR, applied by TCRdb to the 5' RACE reads, yields one record per CDR3 protein. This table has around 40,000 distinct CDR3 sequences, roughly an eighth appearing once. Trimming removed 2 bases at V and 2 bases at J, with 5 bases between. CDR3 size: 13 residues. The sample holds many counts of this clonotype. The chain couples TRBV12-3 or TRBV12-4 to TRBJ2-3; D is undetermined. The TCR originated in a female donor in good health. Sequencing used PBMCs. This CDR3 reads CASSLRYTDTQYF. Here the CDR3 DNA reads TGTGCCAGCAGTTTAAGGTACACAGATACGCAGTATTTT.